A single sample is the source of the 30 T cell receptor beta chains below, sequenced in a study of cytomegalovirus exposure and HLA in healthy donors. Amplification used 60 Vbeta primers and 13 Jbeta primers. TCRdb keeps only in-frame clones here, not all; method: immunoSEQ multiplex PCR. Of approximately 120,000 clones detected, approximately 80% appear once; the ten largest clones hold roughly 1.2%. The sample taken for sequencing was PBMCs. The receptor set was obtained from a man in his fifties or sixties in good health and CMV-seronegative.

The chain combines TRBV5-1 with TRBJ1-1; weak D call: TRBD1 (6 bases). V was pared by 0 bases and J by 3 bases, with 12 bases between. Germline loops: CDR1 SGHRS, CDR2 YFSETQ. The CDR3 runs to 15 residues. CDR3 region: CASSLEGVAYTEAFF. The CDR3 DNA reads TGCGCCAGCAGCTTGGAGGGGGTAGCTTACACTGAAGCTTTCTTT. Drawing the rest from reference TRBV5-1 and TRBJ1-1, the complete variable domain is KAGVTQTPRYLIKTRGQQVTLSCSPISGHRSVSWYQQTPGQGLQFLFEYFSETQRNKGNFPGRFSGRQFSNSRSEMNVSTLELGDSALYLCASSLEGVAYTEAFFGQGTRLTVV.

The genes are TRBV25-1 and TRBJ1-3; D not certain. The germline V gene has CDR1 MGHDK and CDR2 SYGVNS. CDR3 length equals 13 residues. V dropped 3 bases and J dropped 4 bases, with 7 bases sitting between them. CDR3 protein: CASSDRLGNTIYF. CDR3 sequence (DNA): TGTGCCAGCAGTGATCGTTTAGGAAACACCATATATTTT.

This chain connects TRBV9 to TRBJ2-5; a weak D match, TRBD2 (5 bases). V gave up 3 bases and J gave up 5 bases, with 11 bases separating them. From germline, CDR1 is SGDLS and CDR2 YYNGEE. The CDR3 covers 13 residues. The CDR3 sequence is CASSAPGIETQYF. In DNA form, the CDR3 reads TGTGCCAGCAGCGCTCCGGGGATCGAGACCCAGTACTTC.

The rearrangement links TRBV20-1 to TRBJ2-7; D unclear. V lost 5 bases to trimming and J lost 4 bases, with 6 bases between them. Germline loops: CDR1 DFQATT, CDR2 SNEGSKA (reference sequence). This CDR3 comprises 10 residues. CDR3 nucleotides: TGCAGTGCTGCCAGTTACGAGCAGTACTTC. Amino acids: CSAASYEQYF.

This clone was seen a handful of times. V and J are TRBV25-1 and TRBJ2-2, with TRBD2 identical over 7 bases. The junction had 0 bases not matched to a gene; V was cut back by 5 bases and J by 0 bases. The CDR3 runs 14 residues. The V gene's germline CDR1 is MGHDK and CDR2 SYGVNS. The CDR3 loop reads CASSSGANTGELFF. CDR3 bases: TGTGCCAGCAGTAGCGGGGCGAACACCGGGGAGCTGTTTTTT.

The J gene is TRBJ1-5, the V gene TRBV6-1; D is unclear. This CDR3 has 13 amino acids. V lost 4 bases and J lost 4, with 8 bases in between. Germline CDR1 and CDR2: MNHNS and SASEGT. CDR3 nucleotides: TGTGCCAGCAGTGTTGTTGAGAATCAGCCCCAGCATTTT. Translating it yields CASSVVENQPQHF.

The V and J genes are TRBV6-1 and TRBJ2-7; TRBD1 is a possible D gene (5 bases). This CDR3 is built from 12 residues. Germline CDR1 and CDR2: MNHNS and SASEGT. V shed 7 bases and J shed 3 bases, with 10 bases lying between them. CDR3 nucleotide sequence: TGTGCCAGCACCCAGGGTGACTACGAGCAGTACTTC. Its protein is CASTQGDYEQYF.

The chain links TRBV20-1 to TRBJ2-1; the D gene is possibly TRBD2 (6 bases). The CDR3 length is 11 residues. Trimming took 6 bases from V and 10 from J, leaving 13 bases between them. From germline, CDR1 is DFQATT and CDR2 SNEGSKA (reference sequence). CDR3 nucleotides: TGCAGTGCCGGAGGAGGGAGGGAGCAGTTCTTC. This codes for CSAGGGREQFF.

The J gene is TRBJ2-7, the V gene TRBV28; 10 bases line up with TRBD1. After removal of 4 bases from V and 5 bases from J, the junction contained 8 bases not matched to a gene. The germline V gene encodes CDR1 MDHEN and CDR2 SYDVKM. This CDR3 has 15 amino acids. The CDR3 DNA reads TGTGCCAGCAGTTCCCCGGACAGGGGGTCCCACGAGCAGTACTTC. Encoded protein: CASSSPDRGSHEQYF. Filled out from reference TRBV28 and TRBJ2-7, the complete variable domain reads DVKVTQSSRYLVKRTGEKVFLECVQDMDHENMFWYRQDPGLGLRLIYFSYDVKMKEKGDIPEGYSVSREKKERFSLILESASTNQTSMYLCASSSPDRGSHEQYFGPGTRLTVT.

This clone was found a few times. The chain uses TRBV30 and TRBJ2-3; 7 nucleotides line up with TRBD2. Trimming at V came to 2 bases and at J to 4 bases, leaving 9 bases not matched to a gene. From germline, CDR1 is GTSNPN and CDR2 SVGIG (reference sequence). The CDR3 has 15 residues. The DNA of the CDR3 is TGTGCCTGGAGTCGTGGCGGGAGATTGCCAGATACGCAGTATTTT. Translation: CAWSRGGRLPDTQYF.

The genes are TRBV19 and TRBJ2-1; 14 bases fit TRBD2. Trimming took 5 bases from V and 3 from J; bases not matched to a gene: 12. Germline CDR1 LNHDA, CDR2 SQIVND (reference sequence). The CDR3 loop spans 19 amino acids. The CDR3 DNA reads TGTGCCAGTAGTGGACTAGCGGGAGGATCCCCAGATGGCTACAATGAGCAGTTCTTC. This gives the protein CASSGLAGGSPDGYNEQFF.

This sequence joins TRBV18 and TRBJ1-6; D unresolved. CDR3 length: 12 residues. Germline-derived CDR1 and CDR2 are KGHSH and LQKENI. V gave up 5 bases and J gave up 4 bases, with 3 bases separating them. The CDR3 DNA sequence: TGTGCCAGCTCAACTTATAATTCACCCCTCCACTTT. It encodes CASSTYNSPLHF.

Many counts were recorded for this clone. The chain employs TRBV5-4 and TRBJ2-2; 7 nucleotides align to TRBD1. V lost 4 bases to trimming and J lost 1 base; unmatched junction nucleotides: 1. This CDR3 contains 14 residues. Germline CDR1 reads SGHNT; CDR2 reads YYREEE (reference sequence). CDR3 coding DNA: TGTGCCAGCAGCGACAGGGTGAACACCGGGGAGCTGTTTTTT. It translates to CASSDRVNTGELFF.

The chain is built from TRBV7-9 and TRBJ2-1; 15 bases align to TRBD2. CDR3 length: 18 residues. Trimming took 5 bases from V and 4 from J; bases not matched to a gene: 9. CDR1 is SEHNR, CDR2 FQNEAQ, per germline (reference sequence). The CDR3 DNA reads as TGTGCCAGCAGCCTAATAGGGGGGACTAGCGGGAGGTACAATGAGCAGTTCTTC. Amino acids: CASSLIGGTSGRYNEQFF.

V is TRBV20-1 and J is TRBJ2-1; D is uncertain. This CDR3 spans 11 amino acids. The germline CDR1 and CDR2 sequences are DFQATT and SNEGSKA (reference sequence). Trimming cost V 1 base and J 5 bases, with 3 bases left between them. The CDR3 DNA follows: TGCAGTGCTAGAGCCGACAATGAGCAGTTCTTC. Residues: CSARADNEQFF.

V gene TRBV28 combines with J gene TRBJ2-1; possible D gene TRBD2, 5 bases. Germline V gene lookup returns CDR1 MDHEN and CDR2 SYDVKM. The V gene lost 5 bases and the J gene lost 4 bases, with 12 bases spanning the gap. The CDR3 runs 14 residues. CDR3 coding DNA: TGTGCCAGCAGTCCCGGACTGACTTACAATGAGCAGTTCTTC. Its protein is CASSPGLTYNEQFF.

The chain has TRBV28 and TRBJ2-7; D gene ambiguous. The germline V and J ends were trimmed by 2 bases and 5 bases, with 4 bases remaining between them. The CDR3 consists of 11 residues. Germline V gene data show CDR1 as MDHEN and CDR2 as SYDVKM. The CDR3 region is CASSLSHEQYF. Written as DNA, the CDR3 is TGTGCCAGCAGTTTAAGCCACGAGCAGTACTTC.

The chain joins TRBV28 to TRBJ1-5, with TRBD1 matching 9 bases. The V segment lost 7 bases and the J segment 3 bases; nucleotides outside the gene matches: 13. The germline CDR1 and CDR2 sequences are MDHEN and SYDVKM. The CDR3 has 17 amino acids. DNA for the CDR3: TGTGCCAGCACCCCCGCCCCCCACAGGGGGCCCAATCAGCCCCAGCATTTT. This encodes CASTPAPHRGPNQPQHF.

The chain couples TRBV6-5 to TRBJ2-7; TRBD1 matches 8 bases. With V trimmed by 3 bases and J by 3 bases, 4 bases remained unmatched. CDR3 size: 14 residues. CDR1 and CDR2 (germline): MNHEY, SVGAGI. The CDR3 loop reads CASSYYDRGYEQYF. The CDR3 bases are TGTGCCAGCAGTTATTACGACAGGGGCTACGAGCAGTACTTC.

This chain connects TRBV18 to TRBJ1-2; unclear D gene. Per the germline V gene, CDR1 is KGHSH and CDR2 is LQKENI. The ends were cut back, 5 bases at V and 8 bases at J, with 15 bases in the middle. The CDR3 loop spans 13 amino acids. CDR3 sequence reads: CASSNSTLGGYTF. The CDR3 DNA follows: TGTGCCAGCTCAAACAGCACCTTGGGCGGCTACACCTTC.

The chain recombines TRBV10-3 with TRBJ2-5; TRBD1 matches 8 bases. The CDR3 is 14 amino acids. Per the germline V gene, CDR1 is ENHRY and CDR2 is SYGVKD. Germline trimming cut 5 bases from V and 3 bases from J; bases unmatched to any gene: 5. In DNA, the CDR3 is TGTGCCATCAGTACGACAGGGGCAAAAGAGACCCAGTACTTC. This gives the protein CAISTTGAKETQYF.

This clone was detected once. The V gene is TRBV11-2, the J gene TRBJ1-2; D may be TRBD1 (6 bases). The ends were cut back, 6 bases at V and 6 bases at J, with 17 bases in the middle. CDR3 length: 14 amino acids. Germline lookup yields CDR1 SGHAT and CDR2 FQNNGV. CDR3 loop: CASRLQGFGHGYTF. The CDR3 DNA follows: TGTGCCAGCAGATTACAGGGTTTCGGTCATGGCTACACCTTC.

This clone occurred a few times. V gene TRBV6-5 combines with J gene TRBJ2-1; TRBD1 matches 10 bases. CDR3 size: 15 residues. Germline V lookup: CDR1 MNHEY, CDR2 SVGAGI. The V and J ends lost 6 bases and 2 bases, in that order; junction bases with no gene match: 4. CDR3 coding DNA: TGTGCCAGCAGGCGACAGGGGGCTCCCTACAATGAGCAGTTCTTC. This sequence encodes CASRRQGAPYNEQFF.

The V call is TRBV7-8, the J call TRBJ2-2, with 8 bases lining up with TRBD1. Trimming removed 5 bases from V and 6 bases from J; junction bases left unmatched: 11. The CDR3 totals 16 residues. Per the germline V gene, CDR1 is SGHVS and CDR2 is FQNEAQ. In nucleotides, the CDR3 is TGTGCCAGCAGCCACGCCCCACAGGGGGAGGCCGGGGAGCTGTTTTTT. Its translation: CASSHAPQGEAGELFF. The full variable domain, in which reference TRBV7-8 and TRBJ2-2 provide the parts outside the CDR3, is GAGVSQSPRYKVAKRGQDVALRCDPISGHVSLFWYQQALGQGPEFLTYFQNEAQLDKSGLPSDRFFAERPEGSVSTLKIQRTQQEDSAVYLCASSHAPQGEAGELFFGEGSRLTVL.

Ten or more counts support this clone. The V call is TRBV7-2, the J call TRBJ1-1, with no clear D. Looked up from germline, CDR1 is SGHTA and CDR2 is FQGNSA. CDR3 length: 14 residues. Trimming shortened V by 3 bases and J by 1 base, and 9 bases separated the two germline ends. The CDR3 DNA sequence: TGTGCCAGCAGCTTTAGTGCAGGGAACACTGAAGCTTTCTTT. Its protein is CASSFSAGNTEAFF.

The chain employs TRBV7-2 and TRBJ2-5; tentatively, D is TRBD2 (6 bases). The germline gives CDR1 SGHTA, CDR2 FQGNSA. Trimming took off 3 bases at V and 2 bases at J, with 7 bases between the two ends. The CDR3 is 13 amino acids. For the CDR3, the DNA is TGTGCCAGCAGCTTGACTAGACAAGAGACCCAGTACTTC. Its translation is CASSLTRQETQYF. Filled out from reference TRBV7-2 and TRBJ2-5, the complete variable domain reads GAGVSQSPSNKVTEKGKDVELRCDPISGHTALYWYRQSLGQGLEFLIYFQGNSAPDKSGLPSDRFSAERTGGSVSTLTIQRTQQEDSAVYLCASSLTRQETQYFGPGTRLLVL.

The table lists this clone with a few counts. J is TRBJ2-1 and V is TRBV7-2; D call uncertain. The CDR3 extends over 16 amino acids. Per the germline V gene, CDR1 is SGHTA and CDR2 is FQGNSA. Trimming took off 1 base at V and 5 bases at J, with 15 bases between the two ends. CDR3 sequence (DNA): TGTGCCAGCAGCTTAGGGTCAGTCCACGTCAACAATGAGCAGTTCTTC. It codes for CASSLGSVHVNNEQFF. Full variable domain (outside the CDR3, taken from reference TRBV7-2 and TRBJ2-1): GAGVSQSPSNKVTEKGKDVELRCDPISGHTALYWYRQSLGQGLEFLIYFQGNSAPDKSGLPSDRFSAERTGGSVSTLTIQRTQQEDSAVYLCASSLGSVHVNNEQFFGPGTRLTVL.

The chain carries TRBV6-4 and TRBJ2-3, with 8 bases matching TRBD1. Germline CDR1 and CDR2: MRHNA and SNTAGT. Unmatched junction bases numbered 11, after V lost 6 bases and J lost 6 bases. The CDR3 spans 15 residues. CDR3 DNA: TGTGCCAGCAGCAACCAGGGGGCGCTGGGTGATACGCAGTATTTT. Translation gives CASSNQGALGDTQYF.

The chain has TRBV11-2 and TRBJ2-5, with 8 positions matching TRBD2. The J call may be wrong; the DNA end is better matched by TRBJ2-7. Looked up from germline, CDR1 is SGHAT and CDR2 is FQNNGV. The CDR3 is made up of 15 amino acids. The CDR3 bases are TGTGCCAGCAGCTTAACTAGCGGCCCCCACTACGAGCAGTACTTC. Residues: CASSLTSGPHYEQYF.

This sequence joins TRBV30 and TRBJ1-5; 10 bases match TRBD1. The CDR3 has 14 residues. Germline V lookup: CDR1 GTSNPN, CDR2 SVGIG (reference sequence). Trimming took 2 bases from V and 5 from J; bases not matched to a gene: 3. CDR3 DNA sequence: TGTGCCTGGAGTCGGGACAGGGGAGATCAGCCCCAGCATTTT. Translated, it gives CAWSRDRGDQPQHF.